These 24 T cell receptor beta chains came from one sample sequenced in a study of T-cell reconstitution after alpha-beta-depleted transplantation in children. Unique molecular identifiers were built into the TCRbeta library. TCRdb re-called the PCR reads with MiXCR, one entry per CDR3 protein. The profile covers hundreds of thousands of distinct CDR3 sequences, with roughly 15% appearing a single time and 3.5% to 4.5% taken by the ten largest. Sequencing used PBMCs, obtained from the stem cell graft. These receptors were collected from a human donor who donated a stem cell graft to a child with Fanconi anemia.

This clonotype was observed many times. J is TRBJ2-2 and V is TRBV5-1; tentative D call: TRBD1 (6 bases). CDR1 is SGHRS and CDR2 is YFSETQ in the germline V gene. This CDR3 is 15 amino acids long. V lost 3 bases and J 7 bases, leaving 16 bases between the germline ends. CDR3 sequence (DNA): TGCGCCAGCAGCTCATGGACAGCCCGGGACGGGGAGCTGTTTTTT. Translating gives CASSSWTARDGELFF.

This clonotype has ten or more counts. This chain links TRBV24-1 with TRBJ2-5; 9 bases align to TRBD1. The CDR3 has 15 residues. Germline loops: CDR1 KGHDR, CDR2 SFDVKD. V gave up 3 bases and J gave up 1 base; unmatched junction bases: 2. The CDR3 here is CATSDPTGGQETQYF. The CDR3 DNA follows: TGTGCCACCAGTGATCCGACAGGGGGCCAAGAGACCCAGTACTTC.

The table lists this clonotype with many counts. The genes are TRBV27 and TRBJ2-1, with 9 bases aligning to TRBD1. The germline V gene has CDR1 MNHEY and CDR2 SMNVEV (reference sequence). CDR3 length: 14 residues. Unmatched junction bases numbered 6, after V lost 6 bases and J lost 6 bases. CDR3 nucleotides: TGTGCCAGCAGATCCGGGACAGGGTCCAATGAGCAGTTCTTC. Translating it yields CASRSGTGSNEQFF.

V gene TRBV7-2 combines with J gene TRBJ1-5; 9 positions agree with TRBD1. V lost 5 bases to trimming and J lost 5 bases; unmatched junction nucleotides: 7. Germline CDR1 SGHTA, CDR2 FQGNSA. CDR3 length: 15 amino acids. The CDR3 sequence: CASSAPGQGYQPQHF. The CDR3 DNA follows: TGTGCCAGCAGCGCTCCGGGACAGGGATATCAGCCCCAGCATTTT.

The chain is built from TRBV6-1 and TRBJ1-5, with D possibly TRBD1 on 6 matching bases. The CDR3 contains 19 residues. Germline V gives CDR1 MNHNS, CDR2 SASEGT. V gave up 3 bases and J gave up 0 bases, with 21 bases separating them. CDR3 sequence: CASSDRKAGAANSNQPQHF. CDR3 DNA: TGTGCCAGCAGTGATAGAAAGGCAGGGGCTGCTAATAGCAATCAGCCCCAGCATTTT.

The chain links TRBV6-2 or TRBV6-3 to TRBJ1-1; no firm D call. V was trimmed by 7 bases and J by 3 bases, leaving 9 bases between them. This CDR3 has 12 amino acids. The germline CDR1 and CDR2 sequences are MNHEY and SVGEGT. The DNA for the CDR3 is TGTGCCAGCATGGAGGCGGACACTGAAGCTTTCTTT. Amino acids: CASMEADTEAFF.

The gene calls are TRBV6-2 or TRBV6-3 and TRBJ2-1, with D perhaps TRBD1 or TRBD2 (7 bases each). CDR1 and CDR2 from the germline V gene are MNHEY and SVGEGT. The CDR3 loop spans 15 amino acids. V was clipped by 4 bases and J by 3 bases, with 13 bases between them. This chain's CDR3 is CASSFRGGLYNEQFF. The CDR3 bases are TGTGCCAGCAGTTTCAGGGGGGGCCTCTACAATGAGCAGTTCTTC.

The J gene is TRBJ2-3, the V gene TRBV30; D is uncertain. CDR3 length: 14 residues. CDR1 GTSNPN and CDR2 SVGIG come from the germline V gene (reference sequence). V was trimmed by 4 bases and J by 0 bases, leaving 11 bases between them. This chain's CDR3 is CAWNSRQSTDTQYF. The CDR3 DNA reads TGTGCCTGGAATAGCCGCCAGAGCACAGATACGCAGTATTTT.

This clonotype has a handful of counts. V gene TRBV5-1 combines with J gene TRBJ2-1; the match to TRBD2 covers 12 bases. The V gene's germline CDR1 is SGHRS and CDR2 YFSETQ. The junction had 12 bases not matched to a gene; V was cut back by 4 bases and J by 10 bases. The CDR3 totals 16 residues. The CDR3 sequence: CASSPGLAGGIGEQFF. CDR3 DNA sequence: TGCGCCAGCAGCCCTGGCCTAGCGGGGGGGATCGGCGAGCAGTTCTTC.

This clonotype occurred many times. The chain combines TRBV5-5 with TRBJ1-2; D is uncertain. CDR3 length: 13 residues. The ends were cut back, 2 bases at V and 10 bases at J, with 15 bases in the middle. Germline loops: CDR1 SGHKS, CDR2 YYEKEE (reference sequence). Here the CDR3 reads CASSFSGIGFYTF. The DNA for the CDR3 is TGTGCCAGCAGCTTCTCGGGGATTGGTTTCTACACCTTC.

The J gene is TRBJ2-1, the V gene TRBV7-2; the match to TRBD1 covers 10 bases. The CDR3 sequence is 14 residues long. Germline V lookup: CDR1 SGHTA, CDR2 FQGNSA. Unmatched junction bases numbered 2, after V lost 2 bases and J lost 7 bases. Written as DNA, the CDR3 is TGTGCCAGCAGCTTAATGGGACAGGGGAATGAGCAGTTCTTC. Protein product: CASSLMGQGNEQFF.

This clonotype was counted only a few times. CDR3 coding DNA: TGTGCCAGCAGTCGACCGGACGGTGGATCCTACAATGAGCAGTTCTTC. It encodes CASSRPDGGSYNEQFF. The chain employs TRBV6-2 or TRBV6-3 and TRBJ2-1; D is uncertain. CDR3 length: 16 amino acids. V was pared by 5 bases and J by 1 base, with 15 bases between. Germline V gives CDR1 MNHEY, CDR2 SVGEGT.

The chain joins TRBV11-3 to TRBJ2-5, with 15 nucleotides matching TRBD2. The CDR3 spans 16 residues. V lost 2 bases and J lost 5; bases outside the gene matches: 3. CDR1 and CDR2 (germline): SGHNT, YENEEA. In DNA, the CDR3 is TGTGCCAGCAGCTTACGGACTAGCGGGGGGGTGGAGACCCAGTACTTC. Translation: CASSLRTSGGVETQYF.

Many counts were recorded for this clonotype. The genes are TRBV27 and TRBJ1-5, with D possibly TRBD1 on 6 matching bases. V was pared by 2 bases and J by 3 bases, with 17 bases between. The CDR3 totals 17 residues. The germline V gene has CDR1 MNHEY and CDR2 SMNVEV (reference sequence). In nucleotides, the CDR3 is TGTGCCAGCAGTTTAATTTCGGGGGGCATGGACAATCAGCCCCAGCATTTT. As protein: CASSLISGGMDNQPQHF.

This clonotype was seen at least ten times. The chain combines TRBV7-9 with TRBJ1-5; 9 bases align to TRBD1. Losses at the gene ends were 1 base for V and 4 bases for J; bases not matched to a gene: 5. This CDR3 is 16 amino acids long. The V gene's germline CDR1 is SEHNR and CDR2 FQNEAQ (reference sequence). The chain's CDR3 is CASSLDRGPRNQPQHF. CDR3 DNA: TGTGCCAGCAGCTTAGACAGGGGGCCAAGAAATCAGCCCCAGCATTTT.

This clonotype was found many times. The chain links TRBV11-2 to TRBJ2-3; TRBD1 matches at 7 bases. V shed 4 bases, J shed 0 bases, and the junction held 4 bases outside the gene matches. The germline V gene encodes CDR1 SGHAT and CDR2 FQNNGV. The CDR3 is made up of 15 amino acids. The chain's CDR3 is CASSSGGRSTDTQYF. The DNA of the CDR3 is TGTGCCAGCAGCTCAGGGGGTCGGAGCACAGATACGCAGTATTTT.

The chain has TRBV6-1 and TRBJ2-7; 9 nucleotides agree with TRBD1. V lost 5 bases, J lost 6 bases, and 5 bases stayed unmatched. CDR3 length equals 13 residues. Germline values: CDR1 MNHNS, CDR2 SASEGT. The CDR3 bases are TGTGCCAGCAGTCCCGGGACAGGGACCGAGCAGTACTTC. Translated, it gives CASSPGTGTEQYF.

This clonotype was counted at least ten times. The chain joins TRBV4-2 to TRBJ1-1; TRBD1 matches at 9 bases. With 4 bases clipped from V and 1 base from J, the junction kept 4 bases outside the gene matches. Germline loops: CDR1 LGHNA, CDR2 YNFKEQ. The CDR3 covers 15 residues. CDR3 in amino acids: CASSRGQGQNTEAFF. DNA for the CDR3: TGTGCCAGCAGCCGCGGACAGGGGCAGAACACTGAAGCTTTCTTT.

This clonotype appeared many times. This chain joins TRBV5-5 and TRBJ2-1; D unresolved. The germline V gene has CDR1 SGHKS and CDR2 YYEKEE (reference sequence). The CDR3 spans 12 residues. V was cut by 2 bases and J by 4 bases, with 4 bases left in between. The CDR3 sequence: CASSLEYNEQFF. CDR3 in DNA: TGTGCCAGCAGCTTAGAGTACAATGAGCAGTTCTTC.

The gene calls are TRBV25-1 and TRBJ1-1, with D perhaps TRBD1 (6 bases). The V and J ends lost 8 bases and 4 bases respectively, with 14 bases between them. The CDR3 covers 13 residues. Germline-derived CDR1 and CDR2 are MGHDK and SYGVNS. This chain's CDR3 is CASLEGRGTEAFF. The CDR3 DNA reads TGTGCCAGCCTAGAGGGCAGGGGCACTGAAGCTTTCTTT. Full variable domain (rest looked up from reference TRBV25-1 and TRBJ1-1): EADIYQTPRYLVIGTGKKITLECSQTMGHDKMYWYQQDPGMELHLIHYSYGVNSTEKGDLSSESTVSRIRTEHFPLTLESARPSHTSQYLCASLEGRGTEAFFGQGTRLTVV.

The J gene is TRBJ2-7, the V gene TRBV6-5; D possibly corresponds to TRBD1 (6 bases). The CDR3 sequence is 13 residues long. CDR1 is MNHEY, CDR2 SVGAGI, per germline. V gave up 5 bases and J gave up 6 bases, with 14 bases separating them. CDR3 DNA: TGTGCCAGCAGTACCAACAGGGATCGCGAGCAGTACGTC. Amino acids: CASSTNRDREQYV.

This clonotype was picked up many times. The chain joins TRBV7-9 to TRBJ1-4, with unresolved D. Germline V gives CDR1 SEHNR, CDR2 FQNEAQ (reference sequence). The V end lost 5 bases, the J end lost 4 bases, and 11 bases lay between the germline ends. This CDR3 spans 14 amino acids. The CDR3 DNA reads as TGTGCCAGCAGCCTAGGAGGGCTTAATGAAAAACTGTTTTTT. This codes for CASSLGGLNEKLFF.

This clonotype appeared many times. The CDR3 bases are TGTGCCAGCAGCTCTACTATGACAGGGATTAATATTCATGAGCAGTTCTTC. Encoded protein: CASSSTMTGINIHEQFF. The J gene is TRBJ2-1, the V gene TRBV5-5; 7 bases align to TRBD1. Germline values: CDR1 SGHKS, CDR2 YYEKEE (reference sequence). The length of the CDR3 is 17 residues. V shed 3 bases, J shed 8 bases, and the junction held 17 bases outside the gene matches.

The chain is built from TRBV3-1 and TRBJ2-1; 8 bases align to TRBD1. Looked up from germline, CDR1 is LGHDT and CDR2 is YNNKEL (reference sequence). V dropped 1 base and J dropped 6; count of bases not matched to a gene: 2. The CDR3 sequence is 14 residues long. CDR3 protein: CASSQGQGPNEQFF. In DNA, the CDR3 is TGTGCCAGCAGCCAAGGACAGGGGCCCAATGAGCAGTTCTTC.